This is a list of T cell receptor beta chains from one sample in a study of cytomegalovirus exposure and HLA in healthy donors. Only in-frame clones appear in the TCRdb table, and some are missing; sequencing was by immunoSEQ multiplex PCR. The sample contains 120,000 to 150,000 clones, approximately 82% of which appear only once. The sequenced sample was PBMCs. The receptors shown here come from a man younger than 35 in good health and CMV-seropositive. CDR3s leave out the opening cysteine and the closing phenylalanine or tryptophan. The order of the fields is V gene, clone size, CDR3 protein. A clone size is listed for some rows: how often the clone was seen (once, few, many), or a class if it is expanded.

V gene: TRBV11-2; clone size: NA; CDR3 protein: ASSRDLADSYEQY
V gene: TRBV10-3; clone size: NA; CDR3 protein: AISEPQGSYNEQF
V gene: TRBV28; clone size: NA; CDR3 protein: ASTTGLSYEQY
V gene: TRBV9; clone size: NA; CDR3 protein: ASSEWGGGNTEAF
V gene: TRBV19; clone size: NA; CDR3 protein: ASSYFGQGVAYEQY
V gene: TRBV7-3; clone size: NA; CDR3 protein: ASRADRISYEQY
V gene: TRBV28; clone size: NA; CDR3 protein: ASSFLGRSNQPQH
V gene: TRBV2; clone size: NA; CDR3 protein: ASLGGTGGFVNTEAF
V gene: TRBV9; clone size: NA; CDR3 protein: ASSVSNSGANVLT
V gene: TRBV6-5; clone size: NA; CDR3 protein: ASSSISTSTDTQY
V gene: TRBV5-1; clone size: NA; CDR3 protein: ASSSNGGRGNTGELF
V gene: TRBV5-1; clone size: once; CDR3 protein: ASSSDSFYEQY
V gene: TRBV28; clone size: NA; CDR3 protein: ASSGPGSDEQF
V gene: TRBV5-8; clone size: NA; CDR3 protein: ASSLTRQGASNQPQH
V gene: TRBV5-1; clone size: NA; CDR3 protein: ASSLEVGRENSPLH
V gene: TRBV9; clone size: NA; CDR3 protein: ASSKGEGPAGGGNEQF
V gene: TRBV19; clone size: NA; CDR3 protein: ASSILTSGPYNEQF
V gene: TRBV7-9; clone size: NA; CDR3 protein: ASSPRGTALREAF
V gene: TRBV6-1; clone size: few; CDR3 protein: ASSEALRSSGKETQY
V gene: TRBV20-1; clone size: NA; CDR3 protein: SARDYRELF
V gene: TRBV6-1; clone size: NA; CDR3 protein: ASAGWANQPQH
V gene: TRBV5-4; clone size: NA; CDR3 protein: ASSLKLGTSYEQY
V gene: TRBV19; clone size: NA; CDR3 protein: ASSRVSRDQPQH
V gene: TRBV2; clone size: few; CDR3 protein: ASTRQELSGNTIY
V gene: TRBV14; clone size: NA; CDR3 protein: ASSLGLAGGSNEQF
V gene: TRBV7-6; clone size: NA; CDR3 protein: ASSFGALAGDTGELF
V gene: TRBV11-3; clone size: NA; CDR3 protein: ASSSDRNTEAF
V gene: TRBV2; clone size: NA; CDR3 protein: ASSEVGGETQY
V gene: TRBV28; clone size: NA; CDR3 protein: ASSRTGVRHEQY
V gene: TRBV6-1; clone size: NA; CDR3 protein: ASTSGTSYTGELF
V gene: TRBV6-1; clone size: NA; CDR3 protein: ASSEMQGRGESNEKLF
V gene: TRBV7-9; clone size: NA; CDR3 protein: ASSFGQMNTEAF
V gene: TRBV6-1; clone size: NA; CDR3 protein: ASSDIAGGSETQY
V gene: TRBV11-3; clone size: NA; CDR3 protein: ASSLVRLSEQF
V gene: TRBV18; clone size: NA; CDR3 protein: ASSLSKTGGVFYYGYT
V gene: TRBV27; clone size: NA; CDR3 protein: ASSPRLHNEQF
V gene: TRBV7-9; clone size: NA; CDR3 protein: ASSSTTVSYEQY
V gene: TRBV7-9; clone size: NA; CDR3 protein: ASSLVETDNYGYT
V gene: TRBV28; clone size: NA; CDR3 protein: ASRPPGFHTDTQY
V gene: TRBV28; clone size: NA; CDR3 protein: ASTPQAGGRASETQY
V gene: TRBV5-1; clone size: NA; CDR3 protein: ASSLGHRDNQPQH
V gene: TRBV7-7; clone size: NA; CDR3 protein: ASSLGQTNEQF
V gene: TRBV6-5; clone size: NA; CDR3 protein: ASRLANTGELF
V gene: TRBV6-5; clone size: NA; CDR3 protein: ASSYGQAVGGYT
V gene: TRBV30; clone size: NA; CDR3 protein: ATSGGYEQY
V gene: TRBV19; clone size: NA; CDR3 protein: ASSMDLPGGAF
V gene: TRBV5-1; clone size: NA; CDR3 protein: ASSPGRGDPRETQY
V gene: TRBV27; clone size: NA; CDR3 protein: ASSTPGQGAREQY
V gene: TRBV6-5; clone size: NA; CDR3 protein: ASSYPSGGPGETQY
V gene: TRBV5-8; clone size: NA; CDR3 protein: ASSLIGVYEQY
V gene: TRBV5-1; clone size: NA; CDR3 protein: ASSLTPVYNEQF
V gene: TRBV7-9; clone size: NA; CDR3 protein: ASSLPGFQLMIEQF
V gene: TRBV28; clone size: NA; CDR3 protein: ASSVSRGGYEQY